The 28 T cell receptor beta chains in this list originate from one sample, sequenced in a study of cytomegalovirus exposure and HLA in healthy donors. The PCR ran on 60 Vbeta and 13 Jbeta primers. The repertoire was sequenced with immunoSEQ multiplex PCR; TCRdb's copy has only in-frame clones and lacks some. Of some 120,000 clones in the sample, about 80% are singletons; the top ten hold 1% to 1.5%. Sequenced: PBMCs. These receptors were taken from a man in his forties or fifties in good health and CMV-seronegative.

The gene calls are TRBV5-1 and TRBJ2-7; TRBD2 matches at 8 bases. With V trimmed by 1 base and J by 3 bases, 6 bases remained unmatched. Germline CDR1 SGHRS, CDR2 YFSETQ. The CDR3 is 15 residues long. The CDR3 loop reads CASSLTSGDLYEQYF. For the CDR3, the DNA is TGCGCCAGCAGCTTGACTAGCGGAGACCTCTACGAGCAGTACTTC.

J is TRBJ1-1 and V is TRBV28; 8 positions match TRBD1. Per germline, CDR1 MDHEN and CDR2 SYDVKM. Trimming removed 5 bases from V and 6 bases from J; junction bases left unmatched: 8. This CDR3 has 14 amino acids. The chain's CDR3 is CASSNRGGSAEAFF. CDR3 nucleotides: TGTGCCAGCAGTAACAGGGGGGGAAGCGCTGAAGCTTTCTTT. Together with reference TRBV28 and TRBJ1-1, the CDR3 gives the full variable domain: DVKVTQSSRYLVKRTGEKVFLECVQDMDHENMFWYRQDPGLGLRLIYFSYDVKMKEKGDIPEGYSVSREKKERFSLILESASTNQTSMYLCASSNRGGSAEAFFGQGTRLTVV.

The chain is built from TRBV10-1 and TRBJ1-5; TRBD1 aligns across 9 bases. The V and J ends lost 7 bases and 2 bases, in that order; junction bases with no gene match: 3. CDR3 length equals 14 residues. Germline lookup yields CDR1 WNHNN and CDR2 SYGVQD (reference sequence). The CDR3 spells CASIWDRGNQPQHF. The CDR3 nucleotides are TGCGCCAGCATATGGGACAGGGGCAATCAGCCCCAGCATTTT.

There are a few counts of this clone. The V gene is TRBV7-9, the J gene TRBJ2-5; 10 positions agree with TRBD1. V trimming: 5 bases; J trimming: 5 bases; junction bases outside the gene matches: 5. CDR3 length equals 14 residues. Germline V gene sequence: CDR1 SEHNR, CDR2 FQNEAQ (reference sequence). Written as DNA, the CDR3 is TGTGCCAGCAGCCAAGACAGGGGGCTCGAGACCCAGTACTTC. It codes for CASSQDRGLETQYF.

V usage is TRBV28 and J usage is TRBJ2-1; D unclear. V lost 3 bases and J 10 bases, leaving 31 bases between the germline ends. The germline V gene encodes CDR1 MDHEN and CDR2 SYDVKM. The CDR3 is made up of 19 amino acids. CDR3 sequence: CASSLESTAPRSESIEQFF. In DNA, the CDR3 is TGTGCCAGCAGTTTGGAGTCCACCGCACCACGGAGTGAGAGTATAGAGCAGTTCTTC. The whole variable domain, filled in from reference TRBV28 and TRBJ2-1, reads DVKVTQSSRYLVKRTGEKVFLECVQDMDHENMFWYRQDPGLGLRLIYFSYDVKMKEKGDIPEGYSVSREKKERFSLILESASTNQTSMYLCASSLESTAPRSESIEQFFGPGTRLTVL.

This chain uses TRBV10-2 with TRBJ2-7, with TRBD2 matching over 9 bases. The V gene end was trimmed by 2 bases and the J gene end by 6 bases; junction bases not matched to a gene: 14. The CDR3 sequence is 17 residues long. CDR1 and CDR2 (germline): WSHSY, SAAADI. The CDR3 region is CASSEGRVSGSSGEQYF. The CDR3 region has the DNA TGCGCCAGCAGTGAGGGCCGGGTTAGCGGGAGCTCTGGCGAGCAGTACTTC.

This clone is a singleton in its sample. V is TRBV7-2 and J is TRBJ2-5, with TRBD2 as a possible D gene (5 bases). The V gene's germline CDR1 is SGHTA and CDR2 FQGNSA. V lost 0 bases and J lost 5, with 10 bases in between. CDR3 size: 14 residues. The chain's CDR3 is CASSLAGGGETQYF. DNA for the CDR3: TGTGCCAGCAGCTTAGCAGGCGGCGGGGAGACCCAGTACTTC.

This clone was observed a handful of times. This chain joins TRBV29-1 and TRBJ2-7; 9 bases are shared with TRBD1. Looked up from germline, CDR1 is SQVTM and CDR2 is ANQGSEA. Germline trimming cut 0 bases from V and 4 bases from J; bases unmatched to any gene: 10. CDR3 length equals 16 residues. Here the CDR3 reads CSVEDYGDRGKYEQYF. The CDR3 bases are TGCAGCGTTGAAGATTATGGTGACAGGGGGAAATACGAGCAGTACTTC.

The chain has TRBV19 and TRBJ2-7, with 10 bases identical to TRBD1. The CDR3 sequence is 14 residues long. Per germline, CDR1 LNHDA and CDR2 SQIVND (reference sequence). With V trimmed by 3 bases and J by 6 bases, 5 bases remained unmatched. CDR3 bases: TGTGCCAGTAGTATTGGAGGGACAGGGGTCGAGCAGTACTTC. Translating gives CASSIGGTGVEQYF. The entire variable domain, with the rest obtained from reference TRBV19 and TRBJ2-7, is as follows: DGGITQSPKYLFRKEGQNVTLSCEQNLNHDAMYWYRQDPGQGLRLIYYSQIVNDFQKGDIAEGYSVSREKKESFPLTVTSAQKNPTAFYLCASSIGGTGVEQYFGPGTRLTVT.

This clone was seen a single time. The chain carries TRBV28 and TRBJ1-2; TRBD1 agrees at 8 bases. Germline trimming cut 6 bases from V and 2 bases from J; bases unmatched to any gene: 5. The CDR3 covers 14 residues. Germline V gene data show CDR1 as MDHEN and CDR2 as SYDVKM. The chain's CDR3 is CASSRGRVNYGYTF. In DNA form, the CDR3 reads TGTGCCAGCAGCAGGGGGCGCGTCAACTATGGCTACACCTTC.

J is TRBJ2-1 and V is TRBV6-5; TRBD2 aligns across 10 bases. V gave up 2 bases and J gave up 6 bases; unmatched junction bases: 4. The V gene's germline CDR1 is MNHEY and CDR2 SVGAGI. This CDR3 has 15 amino acids. CDR3 sequence reads: CASSYEREGPNEQFF. The CDR3 nucleotides are TGTGCCAGCAGTTACGAGCGGGAGGGCCCCAATGAGCAGTTCTTC.

The rearrangement links TRBV27 to TRBJ1-1; D unclear. This CDR3 is built from 15 residues. Per the germline V gene, CDR1 is MNHEY and CDR2 is SMNVEV (reference sequence). The germline V and J ends were trimmed by 3 bases and 0 bases, with 11 bases remaining between them. Written as DNA, the CDR3 is TGTGCCAGCAGTTTTTTTCCGAGCATGAACACTGAAGCTTTCTTT. Protein: CASSFFPSMNTEAFF.

The V gene is TRBV10-3, the J gene TRBJ2-7; D is ambiguous. The CDR3 is made up of 14 amino acids. The V end lost 3 bases, the J end lost 2 bases, and 11 bases lay between the germline ends. CDR1 ENHRY and CDR2 SYGVKD come from the germline V gene. This CDR3 is CAISDWVAPYEQYF. CDR3 DNA sequence: TGTGCCATCAGTGATTGGGTAGCTCCCTACGAGCAGTACTTC.

This clone was picked up a small number of times. The V and J genes are TRBV9 and TRBJ2-1; 7 bases fit TRBD2. The junction had 8 bases not matched to a gene; V was cut back by 3 bases and J by 5 bases. CDR3 size: 15 residues. Per germline, CDR1 SGDLS and CDR2 YYNGEE. In nucleotides, the CDR3 is TGTGCCAGCAGCGCCCAAGCGGGATGGAACAATGAGCAGTTCTTC. It codes for CASSAQAGWNNEQFF.

The chain links TRBV5-4 to TRBJ2-2; tentative D call: TRBD2 (6 bases). With 1 base removed from V and 2 bases from J, the gap between germline ends came to 12 bases. Germline CDR1 is SGHNT and CDR2 is YYREEE (reference sequence). CDR3 size: 16 residues. The CDR3 sequence is CASSLNLAPNTGELFF. CDR3 coding DNA: TGTGCCAGCAGCTTGAACCTAGCGCCAAACACCGGGGAGCTGTTTTTT.

The genes are TRBV5-6 and TRBJ1-6; a weak D match, TRBD1 (6 bases). The length of the CDR3 is 15 residues. With 2 bases removed from V and 9 bases from J, the gap between germline ends came to 15 bases. Looked up from germline, CDR1 is SGHDT and CDR2 is YYEEEE. DNA of the CDR3: TGTGCCAGCAGCTTTAGAGGGACAAGCTCTTCACCCCTCCACTTT. The encoded protein is CASSFRGTSSSPLHF.

J is TRBJ2-3 and V is TRBV18; 14 nucleotides align to TRBD2. This CDR3 comprises 18 residues. CDR1 KGHSH and CDR2 LQKENI come from the germline V gene. Unmatched junction bases numbered 6, after V lost 2 bases and J lost 2 bases. In DNA form, the CDR3 reads TGTGCCAGCTCACCAATGGTGGGACTAGCGGGGGACACAGATACGCAGTATTTT. Its translation is CASSPMVGLAGDTDTQYF.

This chain connects TRBV5-1 to TRBJ1-2; D remains ambiguous. Germline lookup yields CDR1 SGHRS and CDR2 YFSETQ. V gave up 6 bases and J gave up 2 bases, with 23 bases separating them. The length of the CDR3 is 17 residues. For the CDR3, the DNA is TGCGCCAGCAAATCTCTGGGAGACCTACGCGGGAACTATGGCTACACCTTC. Its protein is CASKSLGDLRGNYGYTF.

The chain links TRBV7-2 to TRBJ2-3; 10 positions match TRBD2. CDR3 length equals 16 residues. V lost 5 bases, J lost 0 bases, and 5 bases stayed unmatched. CDR1 is SGHTA and CDR2 is FQGNSA in the germline V gene. CDR3: CASSRAGGPSTDTQYF. As DNA, the CDR3 is TGTGCCAGCAGCCGAGCGGGAGGGCCCAGCACAGATACGCAGTATTTT.

The chain combines TRBV2 with TRBJ2-7; no definite D call. The CDR3 is 11 amino acids. V gave up 4 bases and J gave up 4 bases, with 5 bases separating them. Germline values: CDR1 SNHLY, CDR2 FYNNEI. The CDR3 protein is CASSVKYEQYF. CDR3 nucleotide sequence: TGTGCCAGCAGTGTAAAATACGAGCAGTACTTC.

The V gene is TRBV7-2, the J gene TRBJ2-7, with D hard to call. Trimming removed 5 bases at V and 3 bases at J, with 8 bases between. Germline CDR1 is SGHTA and CDR2 is FQGNSA. This CDR3 region has 12 residues. The CDR3 DNA sequence: TGTGCCAGCAGCCGTCCCGGCTACGAGCAGTACTTC. Protein sequence: CASSRPGYEQYF.

The gene calls are TRBV20-1 and TRBJ1-1; D unresolved. V was clipped by 3 bases and J by 6 bases, with 8 bases between them. The germline gives CDR1 DFQATT, CDR2 SNEGSKA (reference sequence). This CDR3 is built from 11 residues. CDR3 sequence: CSARRTSEAFF. The CDR3 DNA sequence: TGCAGTGCTAGGCGAACCTCTGAAGCTTTCTTT.

The rearrangement joins TRBV27 to TRBJ2-2, with TRBD1 matching 11 bases. CDR1 is MNHEY, CDR2 SMNVEV, per germline (reference sequence). The CDR3 has 20 residues. V shed 4 bases and J 5 bases; nucleotides not matched to a gene: 18. The CDR3 coding sequence is TGTGCCAGCAGTTCGTACTTCACCGGGACAGGGGGGGTTCCAACCGGGGAGCTGTTTTTT. Translating it yields CASSSYFTGTGGVPTGELFF.

J is TRBJ2-1 and V is TRBV12-1; TRBD2, the table's D call, lacks a check against the DNA. TRBV12-1 is marked as a pseudogene. The CDR3 is 13 residues long. The CDR3 nucleotides read TGTGCCAGCAGCCCGGGCTCCTACAATGAGCAGTTCTTC. The encoded protein is CASSPGSYNEQFF.

V usage is TRBV6-1 and J usage is TRBJ2-7; 8 bases are shared with TRBD2. This CDR3 contains 15 residues. V lost 8 bases to trimming and J lost 0 bases; unmatched junction nucleotides: 9. Germline V gives CDR1 MNHNS, CDR2 SASEGT. CDR3: CASLSGSGSSYEQYF. The CDR3, as DNA: TGTGCCAGCCTCTCGGGGAGCGGGAGCTCCTACGAGCAGTACTTC.

A few counts support this clone. The chain couples TRBV9 to TRBJ1-4; the match to TRBD1 covers 9 bases. V shed 3 bases, J shed 4 bases, and the junction held 1 base outside the gene matches. CDR1 SGDLS and CDR2 YYNGEE come from the germline V gene. The CDR3 sequence is 14 residues long. Here the CDR3 reads CASSGTGDNEKLFF. DNA of the CDR3: TGTGCCAGCAGCGGGACAGGGGATAATGAAAAACTGTTTTTT.

The chain carries TRBV9 and TRBJ2-3, with D possibly TRBD1 on 6 matching bases. CDR1 and CDR2 from the germline V gene are SGDLS and YYNGEE. This CDR3 has 14 residues. Trimming removed 3 bases at V and 0 bases at J, with 8 bases between. In nucleotides, the CDR3 is TGTGCCAGCAGCGGACAGGCTAGCACAGATACGCAGTATTTT. Its translation is CASSGQASTDTQYF. The variable domain in full, with the rest retrieved from reference TRBV9 and TRBJ2-3, is DSGVTQTPKHLITATGQRVTLRCSPRSGDLSVYWYQQSLDQGLQFLIQYYNGEERAKGNILERFSAQQFPDLHSELNLSSLELGDSALYFCASSGQASTDTQYFGPGTRLTVL.

The J gene is TRBJ1-4, the V gene TRBV4-3; perhaps TRBD1 as D (5 bases). CDR3 length: 15 residues. Per the germline V gene, CDR1 is LGHNA and CDR2 is YSLEER. Trimming left V 4 bases short and J 8 bases short, with 17 bases between. This chain's CDR3 is CASSRNVAGREKLFF. The CDR3 DNA sequence: TGCGCCAGCAGCCGGAACGTGGCAGGGCGGGAAAAACTGTTTTTT.